Below are 16 T cell receptor beta chains sequenced from a single sample in a study of shared clonotypes between healthy human individuals. Some clones are missing from TCRdb's copy, which holds only in-frame ones; the method was immunoSEQ multiplex PCR. The table records around 1.4 million clones, 98% to 99% of them present only once. The sequenced sample consisted of naive CD4+ T cells sorted from blood. Subset reported: CD45RA+ positively selected. The receptor source for this set is a man younger than 45 in good health.

The chain recombines TRBV11-2 with TRBJ1-2; TRBD1 might be the D (6 bases). Germline CDR1 and CDR2: SGHAT and FQNNGV. The CDR3 spans 16 residues. V shed 0 bases and J shed 3 bases, with 14 bases lying between them. This chain's CDR3 is CASSLDYREGDYGYTF. The CDR3 nucleotides are TGTGCCAGCAGCTTAGACTACAGGGAAGGGGACTATGGCTACACCTTC.

The chain employs TRBV6-6 and TRBJ2-3, with TRBD2 matching over 7 bases. CDR1 is MNHNY, CDR2 SVGAGI, per germline (reference sequence). CDR3 length equals 16 residues. The ends lost 2 bases at V and 4 bases at J; junction bases unmatched: 9. The CDR3 coding sequence is TGTGCCAGCAGTTACCCCTGGGGAGGGGCCCCAGATACGCAGTATTTT. Protein: CASSYPWGGAPDTQYF.

Notes on this clone: This CDR3 is also generated by other DNA sequences in the sample. The CDR3 sequence is CASSLEGSGNTIYF. In DNA, the CDR3 is TGCGCCAGCAGCTTGGAAGGCTCTGGAAACACCATATATTTT. The chain couples TRBV5-1 to TRBJ1-3; D is unresolved. The CDR3 runs to 14 residues. V was cut by 0 bases and J by 0 bases, with 4 bases left in between. The germline CDR1 and CDR2 sequences are SGHRS and YFSETQ. Using reference TRBV5-1 and TRBJ1-3 for the parts outside the CDR3, the full variable domain is KAGVTQTPRYLIKTRGQQVTLSCSPISGHRSVSWYQQTPGQGLQFLFEYFSETQRNKGNFPGRFSGRQFSNSRSEMNVSTLELGDSALYLCASSLEGSGNTIYFGEGSWLTVV.

The rearrangement joins TRBV21-1 to TRBJ1-5; the table's D call, TRBD1, was not checked against the DNA. TRBV21-1 is reported as a pseudogene. The CDR3 contains 15 residues. The CDR3 spells CASSKAGRPILPQHF. CDR3 in DNA: TGTGCCAGCAGCAAAGCGGGCCGTCCGATCCTGCCCCAGCATTTT.

The V gene is TRBV5-1, the J gene TRBJ2-7; D gene ambiguous. Trimming pared 5 bases from V and 3 bases from J, leaving 9 bases between. CDR1 SGHRS and CDR2 YFSETQ come from the germline V gene. The CDR3 runs 12 residues. The CDR3 DNA reads as TGCGCCAGCAGTCCTATGGGCTACGAGCAGTACTTC. The encoded protein is CASSPMGYEQYF.

In regard to this clone: The sample carries other DNA sequences with the same CDR3. V usage is TRBV5-4 and J usage is TRBJ2-7, with 10 bases aligning to TRBD2. Germline CDR1 reads SGHNT; CDR2 reads YYREEE (reference sequence). The CDR3 covers 15 residues. V shed 3 bases, J shed 0 bases, and the junction held 3 bases outside the gene matches. CDR3 DNA: TGTGCCAGCAGCTCCACTAGCGGGGTCTCCTACGAGCAGTACTTC. Amino acid sequence: CASSSTSGVSYEQYF.

The gene calls are TRBV27 and TRBJ2-1; 9 nucleotides match TRBD2. The CDR3 sequence is 16 residues long. The V gene's germline CDR1 is MNHEY and CDR2 SMNVEV (reference sequence). Unmatched junction bases numbered 7, after V lost 5 bases and J lost 2 bases. CDR3 sequence: CASSHPAGGAYNEQFF. CDR3 in DNA: TGTGCCAGCAGTCACCCAGCGGGAGGCGCCTACAATGAGCAGTTCTTC.

With regard to this clone: Other DNA sequences of this sample code for an identical CDR3. The chain has TRBV28 and TRBJ2-7, with 9 nucleotides matching TRBD1. V lost 6 bases to trimming and J lost 1 base; unmatched junction nucleotides: 4. Germline V CDR1 and CDR2: MDHEN, SYDVKM. The CDR3 runs 14 residues. In DNA form, the CDR3 reads TGTGCCAGCAGCCCCGGGACAGGGTCCTACGAGCAGTACTTC. This sequence encodes CASSPGTGSYEQYF.

The rearrangement links TRBV5-4 to TRBJ2-3, with D perhaps given as TRBD1 or TRBD2 (5 bases each). Germline V gene lookup returns CDR1 SGHNT and CDR2 YYREEE (reference sequence). Deletions cut 0 bases from V and 4 bases from J, with 9 bases between. This CDR3 contains 14 residues. This CDR3 reads CASSLGGWADTQYF. CDR3 bases: TGTGCCAGCAGCTTGGGGGGGTGGGCAGATACGCAGTATTTT.

Details on this clone: The conserved closing phenylalanine or tryptophan is absent in this CDR3, likely reflecting a read error. The DNA is omitted, as the CDR3 cannot be located on it reliably, and the CDR3 follows TCRdb's listing. The chain carries TRBV29-1 and TRBJ2-7. The germline gives CDR1 SQVTM, CDR2 ANQGSEA. The CDR3 region is 11 residues in length, termini included. CDR3 in amino acids: CSVEDQRISWL.

V usage is TRBV7-9 and J usage is TRBJ1-2; D possibly corresponds to TRBD1 (5 bases). Trimming removed 1 base from V and 8 bases from J, with 14 bases in between. This CDR3 spans 14 amino acids. Germline lookup yields CDR1 SEHNR and CDR2 FQNEAQ (reference sequence). The CDR3 DNA reads TGTGCCAGCAGCTTAGATCGGGGCTCAGGAGGCTACACCTTC. Protein: CASSLDRGSGGYTF.

The chain employs TRBV7-2 and TRBJ2-6, with no clear D. V was cut by 5 bases and J by 0 bases, with 17 bases left in between. In germline, CDR1 is SGHTA, CDR2 FQGNSA. This CDR3 region has 18 residues. Here the CDR3 DNA reads TGTGCCAGCAGCCCCCCACGGGCCTCCGGCTCTGGGGCCAACGTCCTGACTTTC. It is translated as CASSPPRASGSGANVLTF.

This rearrangement joins TRBV9 to TRBJ2-7; 9 bases are shared with TRBD2. V trimming: 0 bases; J trimming: 6 bases; junction bases outside the gene matches: 16. Germline loops: CDR1 SGDLS, CDR2 YYNGEE. The CDR3 totals 18 residues. The CDR3 DNA reads TGTGCCAGCAGCGTAGAGTCGACTAGCGGAAAATCTAGGTTCGAGCAGTACTTC. Protein product: CASSVESTSGKSRFEQYF.

The chain employs TRBV5-4 and TRBJ1-3, with D uncertain. V was cut by 0 bases and J by 4 bases, with 5 bases left in between. Germline V lookup: CDR1 SGHNT, CDR2 YYREEE (reference sequence). CDR3 size: 13 residues. DNA of the CDR3: TGTGCCAGCAGCTTGGACGTAGGAAACACCATATATTTT. It yields the protein CASSLDVGNTIYF.

The chain carries TRBV11-2 and TRBJ2-2; D might be TRBD1 or TRBD2, each matching 5 bases. The CDR3 consists of 14 residues. Trimming stripped 10 bases from V and 3 bases from J, with 15 bases between. In germline, CDR1 is SGHAT, CDR2 FQNNGV. CDR3 sequence reads: CATPARGHTGELFF. DNA of the CDR3: TGTGCCACTCCGGCGAGGGGCCACACCGGGGAGCTGTTTTTT.

The chain links TRBV28 to TRBJ2-1; D is possibly TRBD2 (6 bases). The CDR3 extends over 14 amino acids. V was shortened by 6 bases and J by 5 bases, with 14 bases between the two germline ends. Per germline, CDR1 MDHEN and CDR2 SYDVKM. DNA for the CDR3: TGTGCCAGCAGCGGGAGACTAGGGAACAATGAGCAGTTCTTC. Amino acids: CASSGRLGNNEQFF.